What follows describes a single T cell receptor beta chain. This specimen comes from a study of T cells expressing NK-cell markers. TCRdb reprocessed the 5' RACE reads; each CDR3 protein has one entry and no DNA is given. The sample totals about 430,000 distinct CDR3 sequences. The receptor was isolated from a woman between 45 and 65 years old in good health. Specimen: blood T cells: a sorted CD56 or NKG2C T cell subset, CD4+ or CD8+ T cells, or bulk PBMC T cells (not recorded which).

The CDR3 loop reads CASSQAHEQFF. The chain employs TRBV4-1 and TRBJ2-1. CDR1 and CDR2 (germline): MGHRA, YSYEKL. The CDR3 consists of 11 residues.